The rows below give T cell receptor beta chains drawn from one sample of a study of shared clonotypes between healthy human individuals. Using immunoSEQ multiplex PCR, the repertoire was profiled, and TCRdb retains in-frame clones only, with some absent. The sample holds 400,000 to 550,000 clones, roughly 85% seen once. The sequenced sample was PBMCs. The source of these receptors is a woman in her forties in good health. Some clones in this sample may be carry-over from other donors' samples. Each CDR3 is given with its conserved first and last residue. The order of the fields is CDR3 DNA, CDR3 protein, D gene, clone size, J gene, V gene. The D gene is left open where the match is weak. Rows give clone size only sometimes, using once, few, many, or a class for an expanded clone.

CDR3nt: TGTGCCAGCAGCTTGGGACAGCCAAGCGATACGCAGTATTTT
CDR3aa: CASSLGQPSDTQYF
d_gene: -
abundance: -
j_gene: TRBJ2-3
v_gene: TRBV5-5

CDR3nt: TGTGCCAGCAGCCTCAGCGGGTTTAACAATGAGCAGTTCTTC
CDR3aa: CASSLSGFNNEQFF
d_gene: -
abundance: -
j_gene: TRBJ2-1
v_gene: TRBV7-3

CDR3nt: TGTGCCACCGGAAGATATGGGGGGGATGAAAAACTGTTTTTT
CDR3aa: CATGRYGGDEKLFF
d_gene: -
abundance: many
j_gene: TRBJ1-4
v_gene: TRBV15

CDR3nt: TGTGCCAGCAGCTTAGAGGCGGCAAACACCGGGGAGCTGTTTTTT
CDR3aa: CASSLEAANTGELFF
d_gene: -
abundance: -
j_gene: TRBJ2-2
v_gene: TRBV7-8

CDR3nt: TGTGCCAGCAGCTCCCGGGACAGCTATTTCCAAGAGACCCAGTACTTC
CDR3aa: CASSSRDSYFQETQYF
d_gene: TRBD1
abundance: -
j_gene: TRBJ2-5
v_gene: TRBV28

CDR3nt: TGCGCCAGCAGCCAGGACGCGACAGGAGAGGCCTATGGCCACACCTTC
CDR3aa: CASSQDATGEAYGHTF
d_gene: -
abundance: once
j_gene: TRBJ1-2
v_gene: TRBV4-1

CDR3nt: TGCGCCAGCAGCCAAGAGACAGGGGGGGGATATGGCTACACCTTC
CDR3aa: CASSQETGGGYGYTF
d_gene: TRBD1
abundance: -
j_gene: TRBJ1-2
v_gene: TRBV4-3

CDR3nt: TGCGCCAGCAGCTTGGTTCCAGGGGTAGGGAATCAGCCCCAGCATTTT
CDR3aa: CASSLVPGVGNQPQHF
d_gene: -
abundance: once
j_gene: TRBJ1-5
v_gene: TRBV5-1

CDR3nt: TGTGCCAGCAGTACCCTGGGGAGGGAGGATGAAAAACTGTTTTTT
CDR3aa: CASSTLGREDEKLFF
d_gene: -
abundance: -
j_gene: TRBJ1-4
v_gene: TRBV7-8

CDR3nt: TGTGCCAGCAGTTTTGTGAGGGATGAGACCCAGTACTTC
CDR3aa: CASSFVRDETQYF
d_gene: -
abundance: -
j_gene: TRBJ2-5
v_gene: TRBV28

CDR3nt: TGTGCCAGCAGTTACTCCGGGGTAAACTATGGCTACACCTTC
CDR3aa: CASSYSGVNYGYTF
d_gene: -
abundance: -
j_gene: TRBJ1-2
v_gene: TRBV6-5

CDR3nt: TGTGCCAGCGGGACAGCGAACTATGGCTACACCTTC
CDR3aa: CASGTANYGYTF
d_gene: TRBD1
abundance: -
j_gene: TRBJ1-2
v_gene: TRBV7-2

CDR3nt: TGTGCCAGCTCACCAGCAGGAATCGGGACAGTCTATAGCAATCAGCCCCAGCATTTT
CDR3aa: CASSPAGIGTVYSNQPQHF
d_gene: TRBD1
abundance: -
j_gene: TRBJ1-5
v_gene: TRBV18

CDR3nt: TGTGCCAGCAGTTTGGGGGCGGGACGCTACGAGCAGTACTTC
CDR3aa: CASSLGAGRYEQYF
d_gene: -
abundance: -
j_gene: TRBJ2-7
v_gene: TRBV27

CDR3nt: TGTGCTAGCAGCCGAGTATATGGGGGAGAGACCCAGTACTTC
CDR3aa: CASSRVYGGETQYF
d_gene: -
abundance: -
j_gene: TRBJ2-5
v_gene: TRBV7-7

CDR3nt: TGTGCCATCAGTGAGTCGGTGATGGGACAGGGGTATCAGCCCCAGCATTTT
CDR3aa: CAISESVMGQGYQPQHF
d_gene: TRBD1
abundance: many
j_gene: TRBJ1-5
v_gene: TRBV10-3

CDR3nt: TGTGCCAGCACCCCAAGGGTAGCGGGAGTCCTCCCAAACATTCAGTACTTC
CDR3aa: CASTPRVAGVLPNIQYF
d_gene: TRBD2
abundance: once
j_gene: TRBJ2-4
v_gene: TRBV28

CDR3nt: TGTGCCAGCAGTTTACAGGGAGGCACTGAAGCTTTCTTT
CDR3aa: CASSLQGGTEAFF
d_gene: -
abundance: many
j_gene: TRBJ1-1
v_gene: TRBV28

CDR3nt: TGTGCCAGCAGTTCTCCCCTGGGAGGGAGGAGGAGGGAGCAGTTCTTC
CDR3aa: CASSSPLGGRRREQFF
d_gene: TRBD2
abundance: -
j_gene: TRBJ2-1
v_gene: TRBV28

CDR3nt: TGTGCCAGCAGTCCCCGGACAGGGGCTGATAATTCACCCCTCCACTTT
CDR3aa: CASSPRTGADNSPLHF
d_gene: TRBD1
abundance: -
j_gene: TRBJ1-6
v_gene: TRBV28

CDR3nt: TGTGCCAGCAGCTTTAGGCGGGAGGGCCTGGGTGAGCAGTTCTTC
CDR3aa: CASSFRREGLGEQFF
d_gene: TRBD2
abundance: once
j_gene: TRBJ2-1
v_gene: TRBV5-8

CDR3nt: TGTGCCAGCAGTTACTCCCGATCTTCAGGGGAGCTGTTTTTT
CDR3aa: CASSYSRSSGELFF
d_gene: -
abundance: -
j_gene: TRBJ2-2
v_gene: TRBV6-5

CDR3nt: TGTGCCAGCAGTTACCAGGGACGGACCAACTTC
CDR3aa: CASSYQGRTNF
d_gene: -
abundance: -
j_gene: TRBJ2-7
v_gene: TRBV6-5

CDR3nt: TGTGCCAGCAGCGGACCGGCAGGTAGCGAAAAACTGTTTTTT
CDR3aa: CASSGPAGSEKLFF
d_gene: -
abundance: few
j_gene: TRBJ1-4
v_gene: TRBV6-6

CDR3nt: TGCGCCAGCAGCTTGGAGCGGGGACAGGGTATAACAGATACGCAGTATTTT
CDR3aa: CASSLERGQGITDTQYF
d_gene: TRBD1
abundance: -
j_gene: TRBJ2-3
v_gene: TRBV5-1

CDR3nt: TGCGCCCCCCGAGGACTAGCGGCCGATACGCAGTATTTT
CDR3aa: CAPRGLAADTQYF
d_gene: TRBD2
abundance: -
j_gene: TRBJ2-3
v_gene: TRBV10-2

CDR3nt: TGCAGCGTTGGGGGGTCGGCGGCGAGCTACGAGCAGTACTTC
CDR3aa: CSVGGSAASYEQYF
d_gene: -
abundance: -
j_gene: TRBJ2-7
v_gene: TRBV29-1

CDR3nt: TGTGCCAGCAGCGCCTTCGGGGGTACAGGAAACACCATATATTTT
CDR3aa: CASSAFGGTGNTIYF
d_gene: -
abundance: -
j_gene: TRBJ1-3
v_gene: TRBV9